Each of the 13 T cell receptor beta chains below was sequenced from the same sample in a study of blood T cell repertoires in COVID-19. Data came from immunoSEQ multiplex PCR; TCRdb stores just in-frame clones and leaves some out. The sample carries over 70,000 clones, less than 85% recorded once. The sample was peripheral blood. These receptors all stem from a woman older than 75 with acute or convalescent COVID-19.

The chain has TRBV7-9 and TRBJ1-1, with TRBD1 matching over 7 bases. This CDR3 contains 15 residues. V dropped 4 bases and J dropped 1; count of bases not matched to a gene: 6. Looked up from germline, CDR1 is SEHNR and CDR2 is FQNEAQ (reference sequence). The CDR3 region is CASSSQGQSNTEAFF. CDR3 nucleotide sequence: TGTGCCAGCAGCTCCCAGGGACAGTCGAACACTGAAGCTTTCTTT.

The chain joins TRBV7-2 to TRBJ1-4; D unclear. V was pared by 3 bases and J by 4 bases, with 12 bases between. The germline V gene has CDR1 SGHTA and CDR2 FQGNSA. This CDR3 is built from 15 residues. This CDR3 reads CASSFLGRVNEKLFF. The CDR3, as DNA: TGTGCCAGCAGCTTCTTAGGGAGAGTTAATGAAAAACTGTTTTTT.

This rearrangement joins TRBV7-7 to TRBJ2-5; D is possibly TRBD1 (6 bases). V was shortened by 4 bases and J by 4 bases, with 16 bases between the two germline ends. CDR1 SSHAT and CDR2 FNYEAQ come from the germline V gene (reference sequence). This CDR3 has 15 amino acids. The CDR3 sequence: CASSSTGTGRETQYF. The CDR3 DNA is TGTGCCAGCAGCTCTACAGGGACGGGGAGAGAGACCCAGTACTTC.

The chain has TRBV2 and TRBJ2-7, with D perhaps matching TRBD2 (6 bases). The CDR3 consists of 13 residues. The germline V gene encodes CDR1 SNHLY and CDR2 FYNNEI. V lost 8 bases and J lost 1, with 12 bases in between. CDR3 sequence (DNA): TGTGCCAGCGGGACTGGAGTGTCCTACGAGCAGTACTTC. This encodes CASGTGVSYEQYF.

The CDR3 protein is CASSPRGVPNTGELFF. The DNA for the CDR3 is TGTGCCAGCAGCCCCCGGGGGGTCCCAAACACCGGGGAGCTGTTTTTT. This sequence joins TRBV7-3 and TRBJ2-2; 7 bases fit TRBD2. This CDR3 is 16 amino acids long. Germline V gene sequence: CDR1 SGHTA, CDR2 FQGTGA. V shed 5 bases, J shed 2 bases, and the junction held 8 bases outside the gene matches.

This sequence joins TRBV7-3 and TRBJ1-6, with D possibly TRBD1 on 6 matching bases. The CDR3 has 14 amino acids. Germline V gene data show CDR1 as SGHTA and CDR2 as FQGTGA. Trimming removed 5 bases at V and 6 bases at J, with 11 bases between. This chain's CDR3 is CASSLGQFNSPLHF. CDR3 coding DNA: TGTGCCAGCAGCCTCGGACAGTTTAATTCACCCCTCCACTTT.

V gene TRBV21-1 combines with J gene TRBJ2-2; the listed D gene, TRBD1, was not tested against the DNA. TRBV21-1 represents a pseudogene. The CDR3 totals 18 residues. The CDR3 nucleotides read TGTGCCAGCAGCAAAGCGCTTTTGGACAGGGGTTTACCCGGGGAGCTGTTTTTT. As protein: CASSKALLDRGLPGELFF.

This chain links TRBV6-5 with TRBJ2-3, with D perhaps TRBD1 (6 bases). Per germline, CDR1 MNHEY and CDR2 SVGAGI. The CDR3 contains 14 residues. V lost 6 bases and J 6 bases, leaving 16 bases between the germline ends. The chain's CDR3 is CASSLQGHKDTQYF. Here the CDR3 DNA reads TGTGCCAGCAGCCTACAGGGACACAAGGATACGCAGTATTTT.

This clone turned up a few times. The chain uses TRBV29-1 and TRBJ2-1, with a weak D call TRBD2 (6 bases). Germline-derived CDR1 and CDR2 are SQVTM and ANQGSEA. Trimming shortened V by 6 bases and J by 2 bases, and 20 bases separated the two germline ends. The length of the CDR3 is 16 residues. The CDR3 nucleotides are TGCAGCGTCGAAACCTTAGCGGCGCCCCCCTACAATGAGCAGTTCTTC. Translation gives CSVETLAAPPYNEQFF.

This clone appeared a few times. The V and J genes are TRBV19 and TRBJ2-7, with 7 bases aligning to TRBD1. Trimming removed 5 bases from V and 6 bases from J; junction bases left unmatched: 13. Germline V gene lookup returns CDR1 LNHDA and CDR2 SQIVND (reference sequence). The CDR3 has 15 amino acids. CDR3: CASSAGQVRSGEQYF. In DNA form, the CDR3 reads TGTGCCAGTAGTGCCGGACAGGTTAGGTCTGGCGAGCAGTACTTC.

This clone was counted a few times. CDR3 nucleotides: TGTGCCACCAGCAGGACAGGGAGCTCTGGAAACACCATATATTTT. Translation gives CATSRTGSSGNTIYF. V gene TRBV15 combines with J gene TRBJ1-3; 7 positions agree with TRBD1. Looked up from germline, CDR1 is LNHNV and CDR2 is YYDKDF (reference sequence). CDR3 length: 15 residues. V gave up 3 bases and J gave up 0 bases; unmatched junction bases: 2.

This clone was found once. This chain links TRBV30 with TRBJ1-6; D perhaps matches TRBD1 (6 bases). Per germline, CDR1 GTSNPN and CDR2 SVGIG (reference sequence). The CDR3 contains 14 residues. Trimming took 3 bases from V and 2 from J, leaving 8 bases between them. CDR3 loop: CAWRDRAYNSPLHF. CDR3 bases: TGTGCCTGGAGGGACAGAGCCTATAATTCACCCCTCCACTTT.

The V gene is TRBV5-1, the J gene TRBJ2-3, with TRBD1 as a possible D gene (6 bases). This CDR3 is 15 amino acids long. Trimming shortened V by 2 bases and J by 0 bases, and 10 bases separated the two germline ends. Germline assignment: CDR1 SGHRS and CDR2 YFSETQ. In DNA form, the CDR3 reads TGCGCCAGCAGCTTATCAGGGGCAAGCACAGATACGCAGTATTTT. This gives the protein CASSLSGASTDTQYF.